The rows below give T cell receptor beta chains drawn from one sample of a study of beta chain features in type 1 diabetes. Produced via immunoSEQ multiplex PCR; TCRdb's table is partial and in-frame only. Among more than 300,000 clones listed, more than 12% were seen once. Sequencing was performed on naive CD4+ T cells from blood. The origin of the receptors is a woman between 18 and 29 years old in good health. CDR3s include the opening cysteine and the closing phenylalanine or tryptophan. A D gene is named only where the DNA matches it firmly. The size entry is marked missing in some rows and otherwise reads once, few, many or a size class.

J: TRBJ1-4; size: .; V: TRBV13; D: TRBD1; DNA: TGTGCCAGCAGCTTAAAAGGGGGCGGCAAGGAAAAACTGTTTTTT; CDR3: CASSLKGGGKEKLFF
J: TRBJ1-5; size: .; V: TRBV30; D: TRBD1; DNA: TGTGCCTGGAGTGCTGGACAGGGGAATCAGCCCCAGCATTTT; CDR3: CAWSAGQGNQPQHF
J: TRBJ2-3; size: .; V: TRBV7-2; D: TRBD2; DNA: TGTGCCAGCAGCTTAGCTAGCGGGAGCCCAGATACGCAGTATTTT; CDR3: CASSLASGSPDTQYF
J: TRBJ2-1; size: .; V: TRBV4-3; D: TRBD2; DNA: TGCGCCAGCAGCCAAGATTGGGGTAGCGGGACGAGCTCCTACAATGAGCAGTTCTTC; CDR3: CASSQDWGSGTSSYNEQFF
J: TRBJ1-2; size: once; V: TRBV5-6; D: TRBD1; DNA: TGTGCCAGCACCACGGGACAGGGGTACGGCTACACCTTC; CDR3: CASTTGQGYGYTF
J: TRBJ1-2; size: .; V: TRBV18; D: .; DNA: TGTGCCAGCTCACCGCCGCCCCGAGGTCCGGAGGGCTACACCTTC; CDR3: CASSPPPRGPEGYTF
J: TRBJ2-1; size: .; V: TRBV19; D: .; DNA: TGTGCCAGTAGTATGTCCCCAGGGGCTAGCTCCTACAATGAGCAGTTCTTC; CDR3: CASSMSPGASSYNEQFF
J: TRBJ2-3; size: .; V: TRBV15; D: .; DNA: TGTGCCACCAGCAGAGATCATCGGGGGAGCACAGATACGCAGTATTTT; CDR3: CATSRDHRGSTDTQYF
J: TRBJ2-1; size: few; V: TRBV18; D: TRBD2; DNA: TGTGCCAGCTCGCGGTCTAGCGGGAGTCTAGATGAGCAGTTCTTC; CDR3: CASSRSSGSLDEQFF
J: TRBJ2-1; size: few; V: TRBV4-1; D: TRBD2; DNA: TGCGCCAGCAGCAGAGGACTAGCGGGAGGGGGGAATGAGCAGTTCTTC; CDR3: CASSRGLAGGGNEQFF
J: TRBJ2-1; size: .; V: TRBV9; D: TRBD2; DNA: TGTGCCAGCAGCGTCGAATTAGCGGGAGGAGGCAATGAGCAGTTCTTC; CDR3: CASSVELAGGGNEQFF
J: TRBJ1-2; size: few; V: TRBV18; D: .; DNA: TGTGCCAGCTCATTCCCTCCTGAGGGCGCCGATGGCTACACCTTC; CDR3: CASSFPPEGADGYTF
J: TRBJ1-1; size: .; V: TRBV6-6; D: TRBD1; DNA: TGTGCCAGCAGTTACTCGAGACAGGGGAGGGGTGAAGCTTTCTTT; CDR3: CASSYSRQGRGEAFF
J: TRBJ2-7; size: .; V: TRBV6-1; D: .; DNA: TGTGCCAGTCCGGGGGTAGCATCTCACTACGAGCAGTACTTC; CDR3: CASPGVASHYEQYF
J: TRBJ1-5; size: few; V: TRBV6-1; D: TRBD1; DNA: TGTGCCAGCAGTGAGACAGGGTTGGTGCAGCCCCAGCATTTT; CDR3: CASSETGLVQPQHF
J: TRBJ2-4; size: few; V: TRBV7-9; D: .; DNA: TGTGCCAGCAGCCCCGCCAGACAACTGAACATTCAGTACTTC; CDR3: CASSPARQLNIQYF
J: TRBJ1-1; size: few; V: TRBV4-2; D: TRBD1; DNA: TGTGCCAGCAGCCACCCAGGGGGGAACACTGAAGCTTTCTTT; CDR3: CASSHPGGNTEAFF
J: TRBJ2-1; size: .; V: TRBV9; D: TRBD2; DNA: TGTGCCAGCAGCGTAGCAGGACTAGGCTCCTACAATGAGCAGTTCTTC; CDR3: CASSVAGLGSYNEQFF
J: TRBJ2-1; size: .; V: TRBV18; D: TRBD1; DNA: TGTGCCAGCTCACCACCGGGACAGAGAATCTACAATGAGCAGTTCTTC; CDR3: CASSPPGQRIYNEQFF
J: TRBJ2-1; size: few; V: TRBV11-2; D: .; DNA: TGTGCCAGCAGCGGCCAGACAGTCGGTGAGCAGTTCTTC; CDR3: CASSGQTVGEQFF
J: TRBJ1-5; size: .; V: TRBV30; D: TRBD1; DNA: TGTGCCTGGAGTGTAGGGACAGCGAGCAATCAGCCCCAGCATTTT; CDR3: CAWSVGTASNQPQHF
J: TRBJ1-4; size: .; V: TRBV7-9; D: TRBD1; DNA: TGTGCCAGCAGCTTAGCACAAGACAGGGAGAAACTGTTTTTT; CDR3: CASSLAQDREKLFF
J: TRBJ1-2; size: few; V: TRBV4-3; D: .; DNA: TGCGCCAGCAGCCAAGCGATCGACAGCGATGGCTACACCTTC; CDR3: CASSQAIDSDGYTF
J: TRBJ2-7; size: few; V: TRBV28; D: TRBD1; DNA: TGTGCCAGCCGAGGACAGGGCGACCGGGAGCAGTACTTC; CDR3: CASRGQGDREQYF
J: TRBJ2-6; size: .; V: TRBV11-2; D: .; DNA: TGTGCCAGCAGCTTATGGGGAGGAAGCTCTGGGGCCAACGTCCTGACTTTC; CDR3: CASSLWGGSSGANVLTF
J: TRBJ1-2; size: few; V: TRBV6-5; D: TRBD1; DNA: TGTGCCAGCACCCGAACGTCATCGGCAGGGGGTAGCTACACCTTC; CDR3: CASTRTSSAGGSYTF
J: TRBJ2-7; size: .; V: TRBV11-2; D: TRBD2; DNA: TGTGCCAGCAGCCTAGTACGCGGGAGGGCCACCTACGAGCAGTACTTC; CDR3: CASSLVRGRATYEQYF
J: TRBJ2-5; size: .; V: TRBV14; D: .; DNA: TGTGCCAGCAGCCAAGCGCGTCAGGGGTGGGGAGAGACCCAGTACTTC; CDR3: CASSQARQGWGETQYF
J: TRBJ2-1; size: few; V: TRBV6-5; D: TRBD2; DNA: TGTGCTACGGGGCGGGAGAAAGTGCAGTTCTTC; CDR3: CATGREKVQFF
J: TRBJ2-5; size: .; V: TRBV7-2; D: TRBD2; DNA: TGTGCCAGCAGCTTAGCGGCTTGGGAGGGCAGCCGAGAGACCCAGTACTTC; CDR3: CASSLAAWEGSRETQYF
J: TRBJ2-5; size: .; V: TRBV28; D: TRBD1; DNA: TGTGCCAGCAGTCCGACAGGGTTTCAAGAGACCCAGTACTTC; CDR3: CASSPTGFQETQYF
J: TRBJ2-5; size: few; V: TRBV5-1; D: .; DNA: TGCGCCAGCAGCCGTTCCGGGGAGGAGACCCAGTACTTC; CDR3: CASSRSGEETQYF
J: TRBJ2-6; size: .; V: TRBV5-1; D: .; DNA: TGCGCCAGCAGCTTGGAAATCACTGGGGCCAACGTCCTGACTTTC; CDR3: CASSLEITGANVLTF
J: TRBJ2-7; size: .; V: TRBV28; D: .; DNA: TGTGCCAGCAGTTTAACTTTCTACGAGCAGTACTTC; CDR3: CASSLTFYEQYF
J: TRBJ2-1; size: few; V: TRBV4-1; D: TRBD2; DNA: TGCGCCAGCAGCCAAGAGTTTGGGACTAGCGGGATGAATGAGCAGTTCTTC; CDR3: CASSQEFGTSGMNEQFF
J: TRBJ2-2; size: .; V: TRBV7-6; D: .; DNA: TGTGCCAGCGAGGAGTGGACTACGGCCGGGGAGCTGTTTTTT; CDR3: CASEEWTTAGELFF
J: TRBJ1-1; size: few; V: TRBV27; D: .; DNA: TGTGCCAGCAGTTTACAGGCACACTTT; CDR3: CASSLQAHF
J: TRBJ2-2; size: .; V: TRBV7-6; D: .; DNA: TGTGCCAGCAGCCACTCATCGAACACCGGGGAGCTGTTTTTT; CDR3: CASSHSSNTGELFF
J: TRBJ2-1; size: few; V: TRBV7-3; D: TRBD2; DNA: TGTGCCAGCAGTTGGCTAGCGGGAGGGCCTAATGAGCAGTTCTTC; CDR3: CASSWLAGGPNEQFF
J: TRBJ2-3; size: few; V: TRBV9; D: TRBD2; DNA: TGTGCCAGCAGCGTTAGCGGGAGGGCCCCAGATACGCAGTATTTT; CDR3: CASSVSGRAPDTQYF
J: TRBJ1-4; size: few; V: TRBV11-2; D: .; DNA: TGTGCCAGCAGCCACGCCCGTTGGGGAGGAAATAAAAAACTGTTTTTT; CDR3: CASSHARWGGNKKLFF
J: TRBJ2-3; size: .; V: TRBV28; D: TRBD2; DNA: TGTGCCAGCAGTTTAGCGGGAGGGGTTCGGGATACGCAGTATTTT; CDR3: CASSLAGGVRDTQYF
J: TRBJ2-7; size: .; V: TRBV18; D: TRBD1; DNA: TGTGCCAGCTCACCAGGGACAGGCTCCTACGAGCAGTACTTC; CDR3: CASSPGTGSYEQYF
J: TRBJ2-7; size: few; V: TRBV7-9; D: TRBD2; DNA: TGTGCCAGCAGCTTAGCCGTGGCTAGCGGGAGTTACGAGCAGTACTTC; CDR3: CASSLAVASGSYEQYF
J: TRBJ2-3; size: .; V: TRBV7-8; D: TRBD2; DNA: TGTGCCAGCAGCTTGACTAGCGGTAGCACAGATACGCAGTATTTT; CDR3: CASSLTSGSTDTQYF
J: TRBJ2-7; size: .; V: TRBV30; D: TRBD2; DNA: TGTGCCTGGAGTGTACAAGCTAGCGGGAAATCCTACGAGCAGTACTTC; CDR3: CAWSVQASGKSYEQYF